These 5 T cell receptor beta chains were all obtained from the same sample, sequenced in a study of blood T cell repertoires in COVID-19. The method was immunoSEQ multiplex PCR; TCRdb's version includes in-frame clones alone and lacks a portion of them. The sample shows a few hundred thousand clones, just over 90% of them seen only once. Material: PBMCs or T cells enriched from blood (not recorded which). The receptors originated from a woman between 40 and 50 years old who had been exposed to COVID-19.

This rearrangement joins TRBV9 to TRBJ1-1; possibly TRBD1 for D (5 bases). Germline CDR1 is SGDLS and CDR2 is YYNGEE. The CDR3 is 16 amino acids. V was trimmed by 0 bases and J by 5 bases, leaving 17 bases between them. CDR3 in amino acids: CASSVDPRGGGTEAFF. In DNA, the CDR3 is TGTGCCAGCAGCGTAGACCCCCGTGGGGGAGGTACTGAAGCTTTCTTT.

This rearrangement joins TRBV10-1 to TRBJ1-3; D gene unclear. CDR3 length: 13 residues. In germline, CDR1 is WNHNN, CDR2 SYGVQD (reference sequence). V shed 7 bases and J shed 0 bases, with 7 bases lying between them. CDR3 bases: TGCGCCAGCATGCCAGGCTCTGGAAACACCATATATTTT. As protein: CASMPGSGNTIYF.

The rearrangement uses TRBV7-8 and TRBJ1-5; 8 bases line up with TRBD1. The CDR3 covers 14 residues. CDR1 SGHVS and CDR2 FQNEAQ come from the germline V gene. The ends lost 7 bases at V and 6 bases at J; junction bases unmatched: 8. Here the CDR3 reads CASNQGQGGQPQHF. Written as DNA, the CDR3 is TGTGCCAGCAACCAAGGACAGGGAGGTCAGCCCCAGCATTTT.

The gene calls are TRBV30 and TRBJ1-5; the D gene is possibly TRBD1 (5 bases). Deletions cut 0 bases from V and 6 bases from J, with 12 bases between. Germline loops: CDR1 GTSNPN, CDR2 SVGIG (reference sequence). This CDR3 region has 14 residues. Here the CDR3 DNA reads TGTGCCTGGAGTGTCAGCGGGGGAGCTCAGCCCCAGCATTTT. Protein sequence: CAWSVSGGAQPQHF.

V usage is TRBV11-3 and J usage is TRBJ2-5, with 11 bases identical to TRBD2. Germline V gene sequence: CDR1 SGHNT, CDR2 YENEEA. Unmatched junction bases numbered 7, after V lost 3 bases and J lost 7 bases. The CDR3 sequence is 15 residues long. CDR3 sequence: CASSLKLAGAGTQYF. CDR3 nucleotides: TGTGCCAGCAGCTTGAAACTAGCGGGAGCGGGGACCCAGTACTTC.